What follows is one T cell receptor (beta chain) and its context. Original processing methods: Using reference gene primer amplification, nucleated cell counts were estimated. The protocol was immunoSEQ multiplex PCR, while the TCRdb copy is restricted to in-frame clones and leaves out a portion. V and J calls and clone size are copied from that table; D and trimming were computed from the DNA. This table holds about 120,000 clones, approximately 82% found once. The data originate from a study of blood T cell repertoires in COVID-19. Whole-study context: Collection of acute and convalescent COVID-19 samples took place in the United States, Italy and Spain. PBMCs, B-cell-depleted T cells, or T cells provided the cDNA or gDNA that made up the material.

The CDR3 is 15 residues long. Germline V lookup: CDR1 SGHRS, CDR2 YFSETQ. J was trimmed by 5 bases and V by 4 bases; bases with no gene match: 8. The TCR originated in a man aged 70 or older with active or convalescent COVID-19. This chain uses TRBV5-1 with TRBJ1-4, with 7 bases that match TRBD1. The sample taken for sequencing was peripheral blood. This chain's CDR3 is CASSSLGTENEKLFF. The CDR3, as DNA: TGCGCCAGCAGCAGTTTAGGGACAGAAAATGAAAAACTGTTTTTT.